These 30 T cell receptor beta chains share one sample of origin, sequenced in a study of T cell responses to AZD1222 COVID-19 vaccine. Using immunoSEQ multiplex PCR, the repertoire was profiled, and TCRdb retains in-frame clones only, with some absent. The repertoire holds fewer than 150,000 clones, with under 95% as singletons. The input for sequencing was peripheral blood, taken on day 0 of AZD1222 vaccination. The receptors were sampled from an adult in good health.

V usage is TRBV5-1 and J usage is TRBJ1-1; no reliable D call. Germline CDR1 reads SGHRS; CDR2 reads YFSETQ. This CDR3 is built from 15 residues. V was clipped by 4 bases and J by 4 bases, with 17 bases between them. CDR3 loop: CASSPDGLGTTEAFF. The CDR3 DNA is TGCGCCAGCAGCCCCGACGGACTGGGAACCACTGAAGCTTTCTTT.

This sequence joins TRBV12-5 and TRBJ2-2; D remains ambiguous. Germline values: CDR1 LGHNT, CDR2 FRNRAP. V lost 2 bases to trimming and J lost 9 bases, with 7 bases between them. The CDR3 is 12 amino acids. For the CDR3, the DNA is TGTGCTAGTGGTTTGCCCAGTAGGGAGCTGTTTTTT. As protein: CASGLPSRELFF.

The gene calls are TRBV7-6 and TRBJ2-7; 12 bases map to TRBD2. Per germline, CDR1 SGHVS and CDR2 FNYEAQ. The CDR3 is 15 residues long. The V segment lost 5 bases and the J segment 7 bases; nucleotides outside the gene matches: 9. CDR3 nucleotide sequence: TGTGCCAGCAGCCCTCGACTAGCGGGGGAGGGGGAGCAGTACTTC. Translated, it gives CASSPRLAGEGEQYF.

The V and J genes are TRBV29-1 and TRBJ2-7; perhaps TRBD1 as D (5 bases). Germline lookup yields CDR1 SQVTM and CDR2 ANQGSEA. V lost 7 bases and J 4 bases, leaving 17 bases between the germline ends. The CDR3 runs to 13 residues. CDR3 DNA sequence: TGCAGCGCAGTCCCTTTTGACAGTTACGAGCAGTACTTC. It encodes CSAVPFDSYEQYF.

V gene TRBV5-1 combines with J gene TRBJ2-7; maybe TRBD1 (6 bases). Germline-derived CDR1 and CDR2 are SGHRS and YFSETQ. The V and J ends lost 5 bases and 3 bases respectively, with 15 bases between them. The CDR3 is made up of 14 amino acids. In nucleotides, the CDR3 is TGCGCCAGCAGACACAGGACAGAATACTACGAGCAGTACTTC. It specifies CASRHRTEYYEQYF.

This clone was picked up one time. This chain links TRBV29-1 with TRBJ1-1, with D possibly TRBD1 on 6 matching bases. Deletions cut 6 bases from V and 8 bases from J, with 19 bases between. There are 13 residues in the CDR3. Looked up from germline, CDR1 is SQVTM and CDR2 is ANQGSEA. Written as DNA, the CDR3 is TGCAGCGTCGGTGGCACTTGGGGGCGCGAAGCTTTCTTT. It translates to CSVGGTWGREAFF.

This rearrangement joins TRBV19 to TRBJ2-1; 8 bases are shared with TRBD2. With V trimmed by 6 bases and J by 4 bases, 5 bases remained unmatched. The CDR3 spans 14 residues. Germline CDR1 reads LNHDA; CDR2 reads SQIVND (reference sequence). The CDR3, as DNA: TGTGCCAGTAGGCCTAGCGGGCAATACAATGAGCAGTTCTTC. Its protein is CASRPSGQYNEQFF.

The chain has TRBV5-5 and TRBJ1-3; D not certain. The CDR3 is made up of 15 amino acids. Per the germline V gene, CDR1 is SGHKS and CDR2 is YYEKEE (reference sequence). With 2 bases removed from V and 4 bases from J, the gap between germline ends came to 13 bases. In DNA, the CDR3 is TGTGCCAGCAGCTTCGGTTCTATCGAAGGAAACACCATATATTTT. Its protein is CASSFGSIEGNTIYF.

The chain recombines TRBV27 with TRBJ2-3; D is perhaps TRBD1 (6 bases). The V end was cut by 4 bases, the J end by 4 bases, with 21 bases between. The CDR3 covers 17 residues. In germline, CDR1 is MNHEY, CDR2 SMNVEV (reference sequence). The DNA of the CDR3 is TGTGCCAGCAGTTCGTTTTTAATCCGGGACAACGCAGATACGCAGTATTTT. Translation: CASSSFLIRDNADTQYF.

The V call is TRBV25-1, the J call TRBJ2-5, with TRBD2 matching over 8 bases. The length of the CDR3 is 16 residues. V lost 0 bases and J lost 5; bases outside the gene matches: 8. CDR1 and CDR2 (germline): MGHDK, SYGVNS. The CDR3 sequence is CASSEYSSGRGETQYF. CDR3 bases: TGTGCCAGCAGTGAATATTCCAGCGGGAGAGGGGAGACCCAGTACTTC.

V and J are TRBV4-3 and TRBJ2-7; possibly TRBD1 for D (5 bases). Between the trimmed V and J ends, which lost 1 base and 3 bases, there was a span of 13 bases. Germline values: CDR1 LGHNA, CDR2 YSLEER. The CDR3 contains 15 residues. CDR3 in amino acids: CASSQGPGQVYEQYF. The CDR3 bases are TGCGCCAGCAGCCAAGGACCAGGGCAGGTCTACGAGCAGTACTTC.

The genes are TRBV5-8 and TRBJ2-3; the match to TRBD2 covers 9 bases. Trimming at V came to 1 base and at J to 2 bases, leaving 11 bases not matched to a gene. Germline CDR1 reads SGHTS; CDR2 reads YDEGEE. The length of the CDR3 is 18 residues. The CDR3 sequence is CASSLMQTSGLFTDTQYF. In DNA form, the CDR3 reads TGTGCCAGCAGCTTGATGCAGACTAGCGGTTTATTCACAGATACGCAGTATTTT.

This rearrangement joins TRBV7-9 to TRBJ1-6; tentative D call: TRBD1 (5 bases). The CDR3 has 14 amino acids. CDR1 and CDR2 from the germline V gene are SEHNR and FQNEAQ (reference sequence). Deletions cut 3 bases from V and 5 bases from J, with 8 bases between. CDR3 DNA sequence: TGTGCCAGCAGCTTCGGGACTAATAATTCACCCCTCCACTTT. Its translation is CASSFGTNNSPLHF. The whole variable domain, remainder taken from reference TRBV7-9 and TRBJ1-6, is DTGVSQNPRHKITKRGQNVTFRCDPISEHNRLYWYRQTLGQGPEFLTYFQNEAQLEKSRLLSDRFSAERPKGSFSTLEIQRTEQGDSAMYLCASSFGTNNSPLHFGNGTRLTVT.

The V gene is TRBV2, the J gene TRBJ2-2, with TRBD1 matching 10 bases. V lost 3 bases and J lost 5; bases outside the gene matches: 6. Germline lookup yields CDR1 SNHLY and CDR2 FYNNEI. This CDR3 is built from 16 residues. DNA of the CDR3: TGTGCCAGCAGTGAGACGACAGGGGGCCCAACCGGGGAGCTGTTTTTT. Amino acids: CASSETTGGPTGELFF.

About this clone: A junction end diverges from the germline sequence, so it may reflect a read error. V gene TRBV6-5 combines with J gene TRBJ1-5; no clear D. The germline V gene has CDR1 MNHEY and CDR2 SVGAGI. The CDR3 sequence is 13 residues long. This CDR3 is CASSYFRNQPQHF. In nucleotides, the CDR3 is TGTGCCAGCAGCTACTTCCGCAATCAGCCCCAGCATTTT.

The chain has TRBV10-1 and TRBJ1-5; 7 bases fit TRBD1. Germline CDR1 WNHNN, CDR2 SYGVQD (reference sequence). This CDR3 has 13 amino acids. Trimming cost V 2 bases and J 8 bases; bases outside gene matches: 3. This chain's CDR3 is CASSEATGEPQHF. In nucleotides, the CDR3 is TGCGCCAGCAGTGAGGCTACAGGGGAGCCCCAGCATTTT.

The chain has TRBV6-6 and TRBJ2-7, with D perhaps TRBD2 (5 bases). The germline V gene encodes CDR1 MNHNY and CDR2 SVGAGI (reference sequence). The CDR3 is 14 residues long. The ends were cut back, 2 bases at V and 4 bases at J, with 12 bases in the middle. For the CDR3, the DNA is TGTGCCAGCAGTTACCTCCGACGGGGATACGAGCAGTACTTC. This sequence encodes CASSYLRRGYEQYF.

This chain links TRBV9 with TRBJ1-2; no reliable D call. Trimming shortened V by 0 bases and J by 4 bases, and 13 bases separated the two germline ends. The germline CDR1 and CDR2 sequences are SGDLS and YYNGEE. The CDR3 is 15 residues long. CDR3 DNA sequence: TGTGCCAGCAGCGTAGACGACTCAAGAACCTATGGCTACACCTTC. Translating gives CASSVDDSRTYGYTF. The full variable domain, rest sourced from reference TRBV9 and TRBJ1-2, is DSGVTQTPKHLITATGQRVTLRCSPRSGDLSVYWYQQSLDQGLQFLIQYYNGEERAKGNILERFSAQQFPDLHSELNLSSLELGDSALYFCASSVDDSRTYGYTFGSGTRLTVV.

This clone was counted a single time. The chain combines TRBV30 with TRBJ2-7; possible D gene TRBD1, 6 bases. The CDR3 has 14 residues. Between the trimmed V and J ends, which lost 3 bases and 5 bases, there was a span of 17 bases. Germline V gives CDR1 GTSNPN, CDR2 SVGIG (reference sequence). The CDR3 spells CAWRTGQLIDEQYF. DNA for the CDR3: TGTGCCTGGAGGACGGGACAACTAATCGACGAGCAGTACTTC.

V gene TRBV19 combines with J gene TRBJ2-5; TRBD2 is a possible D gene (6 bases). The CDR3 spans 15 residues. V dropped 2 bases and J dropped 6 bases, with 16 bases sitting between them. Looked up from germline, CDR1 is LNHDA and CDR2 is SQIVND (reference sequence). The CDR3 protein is CASSINRDWPKTQYF. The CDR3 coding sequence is TGTGCCAGTAGTATAAACCGGGACTGGCCCAAGACCCAGTACTTC.

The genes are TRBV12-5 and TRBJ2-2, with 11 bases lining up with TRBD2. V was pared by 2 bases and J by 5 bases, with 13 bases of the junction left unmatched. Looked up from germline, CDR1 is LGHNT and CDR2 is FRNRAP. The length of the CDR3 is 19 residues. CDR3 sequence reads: CASGLSFTLAGAGTGELFF. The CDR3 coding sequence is TGTGCTAGTGGTTTGAGTTTTACACTAGCGGGAGCTGGTACCGGGGAGCTGTTTTTT.

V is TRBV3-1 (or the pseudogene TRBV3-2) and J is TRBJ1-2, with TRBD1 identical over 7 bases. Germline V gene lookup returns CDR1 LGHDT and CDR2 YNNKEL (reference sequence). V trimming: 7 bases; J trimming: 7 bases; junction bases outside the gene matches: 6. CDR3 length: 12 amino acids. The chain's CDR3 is CASTTGDGGYTF. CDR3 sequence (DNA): TGTGCCAGCACCACAGGGGATGGTGGCTACACCTTC.

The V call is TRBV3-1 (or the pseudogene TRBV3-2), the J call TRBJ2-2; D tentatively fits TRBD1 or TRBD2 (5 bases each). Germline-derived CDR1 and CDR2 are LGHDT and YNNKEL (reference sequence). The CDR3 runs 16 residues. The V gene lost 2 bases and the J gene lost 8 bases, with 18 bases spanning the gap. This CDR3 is CASSQWGRQVSGELFF. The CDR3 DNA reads TGTGCCAGCAGCCAATGGGGACGGCAGGTTTCAGGGGAGCTGTTTTTT.

The CDR3 reads CASSREDEKLFF. The CDR3 nucleotides read TGTGCCAGCAGCCGGGAAGATGAAAAACTGTTTTTT. This rearrangement joins TRBV7-9 to TRBJ1-4, with D hard to call. Looked up from germline, CDR1 is SEHNR and CDR2 is FQNEAQ (reference sequence). The CDR3 has 12 residues. Trimming removed 5 bases at V and 6 bases at J, with 7 bases between.

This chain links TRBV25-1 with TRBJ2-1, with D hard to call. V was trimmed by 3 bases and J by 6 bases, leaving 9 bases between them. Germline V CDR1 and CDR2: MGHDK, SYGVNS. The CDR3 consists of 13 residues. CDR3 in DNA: TGTGCCAGCAGTGAGGTGTTGGGCAATGAGCAGTTCTTC. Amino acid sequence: CASSEVLGNEQFF.

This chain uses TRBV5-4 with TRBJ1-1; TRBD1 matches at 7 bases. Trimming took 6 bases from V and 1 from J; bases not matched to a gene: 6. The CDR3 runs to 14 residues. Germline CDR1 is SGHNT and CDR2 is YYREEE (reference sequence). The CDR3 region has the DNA TGTGCCAGCACCCCGGGACAGCGGAACACTGAAGCTTTCTTT. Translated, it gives CASTPGQRNTEAFF.

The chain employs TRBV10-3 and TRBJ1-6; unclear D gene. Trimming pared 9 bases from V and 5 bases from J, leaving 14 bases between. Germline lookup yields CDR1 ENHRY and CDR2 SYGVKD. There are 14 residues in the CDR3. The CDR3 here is CAISARFDNSPLHF. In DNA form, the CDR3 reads TGTGCCATATCAGCCAGGTTTGATAATTCACCCCTCCACTTT.

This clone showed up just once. The CDR3 DNA sequence: TGTGCCAGCAGCCAAGATGCGACTGTCCTGCGTGACATTCAGTACTTC. This codes for CASSQDATVLRDIQYF. V usage is TRBV3-1 (or the pseudogene TRBV3-2) and J usage is TRBJ2-4; unclear D gene. CDR3 length: 16 amino acids. Germline CDR1 and CDR2: LGHDT and YNNKEL (reference sequence). Trimming stripped 0 bases from V and 8 bases from J, with 17 bases between.

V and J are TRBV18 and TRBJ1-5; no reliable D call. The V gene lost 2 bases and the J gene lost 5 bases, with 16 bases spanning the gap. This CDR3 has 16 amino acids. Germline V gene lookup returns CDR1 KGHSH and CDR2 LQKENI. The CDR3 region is CASSPVGGWGDQPQHF. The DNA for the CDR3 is TGTGCCAGCTCACCAGTAGGAGGGTGGGGTGATCAGCCCCAGCATTTT.

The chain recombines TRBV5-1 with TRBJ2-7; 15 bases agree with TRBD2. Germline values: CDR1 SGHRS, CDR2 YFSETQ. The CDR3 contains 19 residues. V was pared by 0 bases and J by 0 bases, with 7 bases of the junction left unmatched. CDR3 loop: CASSLGSGLAGGRSYEQYF. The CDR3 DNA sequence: TGCGCCAGCAGCTTGGGGAGCGGACTAGCGGGAGGGCGCTCCTACGAGCAGTACTTC.